A selection of T cell receptor beta chains follows, all from one sample in a study of blood T cells in healthy people across ages. In TCRdb, the 5' RACE reads were re-called with MiXCR into one record per CDR3 protein. Among about 780,000 distinct CDR3 sequences listed, about 46% were seen once. The sample was blood. The origin of the receptors is a man at least 80 years old in good health. Each CDR3 is given with its conserved first and last residue. Fields, in order: clone size, D gene, V gene, J gene, CDR3 protein, CDR3 DNA. The D gene is left open where the match is weak. Size is omitted from some rows. Given values are once, few, many or a class for expanded clones.

few	NA	TRBV7-9	TRBJ2-1	CASSPWSNLGKDEQFF	TGTGCCAGCAGCCCGTGGAGCAATTTGGGGAAGGATGAGCAGTTCTTC
NA	NA	TRBV6-6	TRBJ2-7	CASTPLEGYEQYF	TGTGCCAGCACGCCTCTCGAGGGCTACGAGCAGTACTTC
NA	NA	TRBV3-1	TRBJ2-7	CASSLQARAFYEQYF	TGTGCCAGCAGCCTACAGGCCAGGGCATTCTACGAGCAGTACTTC
NA	TRBD1	TRBV6-1	TRBJ2-3	CASSEALGTGRADTQYF	TGTGCCAGCAGTGAAGCGTTGGGGACAGGGAGGGCAGATACGCAGTATTTT
NA	NA	TRBV27	TRBJ2-7	CASTGGGAEQYF	TGTGCCAGTACGGGTGGAGGGGCCGAGCAGTACTTC
few	TRBD1	TRBV10-3	TRBJ2-1	CAISGPPGGRYNEQFF	TGTGCCATCAGTGGGCCCCCAGGGGGCAGGTACAATGAGCAGTTCTTC
few	NA	TRBV29-1	TRBJ2-6	CSVEVGSQFSGANVLTF	TGCAGCGTTGAAGTGGGCAGCCAGTTCTCTGGGGCCAACGTCCTGACTTTC
NA	NA	TRBV6-5	TRBJ2-1	CASSRQETQFF	TGTGCCAGCAGTAGGCAAGAGACCCAGTTCTTC
NA	NA	TRBV7-3	TRBJ2-1	CASSLTGRPANNEQFF	TGTGCCAGCAGCTTAACGGGTCGTCCAGCGAACAATGAGCAGTTCTTC
NA	NA	TRBV20-1	TRBJ2-1	CSAMEGEIKFF	TGCAGTGCTATGGAAGGGGAGATTAAGTTCTTC
NA	NA	TRBV30	TRBJ2-2	CAFVLWSANTGELFF	TGTGCCTTCGTCCTCTGGTCAGCGAACACCGGGGAGCTGTTTTTT
NA	NA	TRBV5-5	TRBJ1-6	CASSLKANSPLHF	TGTGCCAGCAGCTTGAAGGCAAATTCACCCCTCCACTTT
few	NA	TRBV2	TRBJ2-4	CASSERSTVQYF	TGTGCCAGCAGTGAAAGGTCTACCGTTCAGTACTTC
NA	TRBD1	TRBV25-1	TRBJ1-1	CASSSDRGGENTEAFF	TGTGCCAGCAGTAGCGACAGGGGAGGGGAGAACACTGAAGCTTTCTTT
once	TRBD2	TRBV9	TRBJ2-5	CASSVHSGRGSVEQYF	TGTGCCAGCAGCGTCCATAGCGGGAGGGGCTCTGTTGAGCAGTACTTC
NA	NA	TRBV20-1	TRBJ2-1	CSAPRGILYNEQFF	TGCAGTGCTCCTCGGGGAATCCTCTACAATGAGCAGTTCTTC
many	TRBD2	TRBV7-3	TRBJ2-7	CASSLGLGDEQYF	TGTGCCAGCAGCTTGGGACTAGGAGATGAGCAGTACTTC
NA	NA	TRBV20-1	TRBJ2-7	CSARGISGYEQYF	TGCAGTGCTAGAGGGATTAGCGGCTACGAGCAGTACTTC
NA	NA	TRBV29-1	TRBJ2-2	CSGIREYDGELFF	TGCAGCGGTATTCGGGAGTACGACGGGGAGCTGTTTTTT